The source of this TCR beta chain is a study of CD8 T cells in ankylosing spondylitis. V was shortened by 3 bases and J by 4 bases, with 12 bases between the two germline ends. CDR1 and CDR2 (germline): DFQATT, SNEGSKA (reference sequence). The CDR3 loop spans 13 amino acids. TCRdb used MiXCR to reprocess the 5' RACE reads, holding one entry per CDR3 protein. Of hundreds of thousands of distinct CDR3 sequences in the sample, 30% to 35% were seen once. J is TRBJ1-2 and V is TRBV20-1; no clear D. Input material: blood, either unsorted or a sorted T cell fraction (not recorded which). The receptor's source is a male donor with ankylosing spondylitis or in good health (not recorded which). CDR3 nucleotide sequence: TGCAGTGCTAGCGGGCCCAAGGGCTATGGCTACACCTTC. It codes for CSASGPKGYGYTF.